One and the same sample provided the 5 T cell receptor beta chains below, sequenced in a study of cytomegalovirus exposure and HLA in healthy donors. PCR amplification relied on 60 Vbeta primers (plus 13 Jbeta primers). The repertoire was sequenced with immunoSEQ multiplex PCR; TCRdb's copy has only in-frame clones and lacks some. The top ten clones hold about 2.2% of a sample with about 140,000 clones, around 80% of them seen once. Sequenced: PBMCs. The receptors stem from a man younger than 40 in good health and CMV-seronegative.

The chain combines TRBV21-1 with TRBJ1-5. TRBV21-1 is a known pseudogene. CDR3 length: 17 residues. CDR3 region: CASSIGGGGGGNQPQHF. The CDR3 region has the DNA TGTGCCAGCAGCATCGGGGGAGGGGGAGGTGGCAATCAGCCCCAGCATTTT.

V and J are TRBV1 and TRBJ2-5; no check of the table's D call, TRBD2, against the DNA was made. TRBV1 has pseudogene status. The CDR3 loop spans 16 amino acids. CDR3 DNA sequence: TGCACCAGCAGCCAAGATCGGGATAGGTACCAAGAGACCCAGTACTTC. Translating gives CTSSQDRDRYQETQYF.

This chain links TRBV7-8 with TRBJ1-5, with unresolved D. CDR3 length: 14 amino acids. The V gene lost 3 bases and the J gene lost 4 bases, with 10 bases spanning the gap. Germline CDR1 reads SGHVS; CDR2 reads FQNEAQ. CDR3 DNA sequence: TGTGCCAGCAGCTTCTCGGCGGGTAATCAGCCCCAGCATTTT. Protein sequence: CASSFSAGNQPQHF.

The V call is TRBV12-5, the J call TRBJ2-4; TRBD2 is a possible D gene (5 bases). CDR1 and CDR2 (germline): LGHNT, FRNRAP. The CDR3 spans 17 residues. V lost 3 bases and J lost 7, with 22 bases in between. The CDR3 DNA sequence: TGTGCTAGTGGTTTAGTCCCCAAAATACGGGAAATCAACATTCAGTACTTC. Encoded protein: CASGLVPKIREINIQYF.

The chain joins TRBV5-1 to TRBJ1-2; D possibly corresponds to TRBD1 (5 bases). Germline loops: CDR1 SGHRS, CDR2 YFSETQ. The CDR3 totals 15 residues. Trimming stripped 4 bases from V and 0 bases from J, with 13 bases between. CDR3 loop: CASSMGRVANYGYTF. CDR3 DNA: TGCGCCAGCAGCATGGGACGGGTAGCTAACTATGGCTACACCTTC.